This passage covers 14 T cell receptor beta chains from one sample sequenced in a study of T cell responses to AZD1222 COVID-19 vaccine. Data came from immunoSEQ multiplex PCR; TCRdb stores just in-frame clones and leaves some out. Among roughly 130,000 clones listed, roughly 93% were seen once. The specimen comprised peripheral blood, sampled on day 0 of AZD1222 vaccination. Receptors originate from an adult in good health.

V gene TRBV6-5 combines with J gene TRBJ1-6; 7 bases are shared with TRBD1. The CDR3 runs to 15 residues. The germline V gene encodes CDR1 MNHEY and CDR2 SVGAGI. Trimming cost V 4 bases and J 6 bases; bases outside gene matches: 6. This CDR3 reads CASSSEGAGNSPLHF. Here the CDR3 DNA reads TGTGCCAGCAGTTCCGAGGGGGCAGGTAATTCACCCCTCCACTTT.

This clone was seen a single time. CDR3: CASRLEETRKTSGKVGELFF. The CDR3 bases are TGTGCAAGTCGCTTAGAGGAAACGCGGAAGACTAGCGGGAAGGTCGGGGAGCTGTTTTTT. This chain joins TRBV12-2 and TRBJ2-2; the table assigns TRBD2, which was not confirmed against the DNA. TRBV12-2 is tagged as a pseudogene. CDR3 length equals 20 residues.

This chain connects TRBV28 to TRBJ1-6; TRBD1 matches at 10 bases. The CDR3 runs to 14 residues. V trimming: 7 bases; J trimming: 9 bases; junction bases outside the gene matches: 6. The germline V gene encodes CDR1 MDHEN and CDR2 SYDVKM. This chain's CDR3 is CASIDGTGASPLHF. Written as DNA, the CDR3 is TGTGCCAGCATAGACGGGACAGGGGCTTCACCCCTCCACTTT.

The chain combines TRBV6-5 with TRBJ2-5; D gene uncertain. Between the trimmed V and J ends, which lost 2 bases and 5 bases, there was a span of 12 bases. The CDR3 is 14 residues long. CDR1 is MNHEY, CDR2 SVGAGI, per germline. CDR3 region: CASSYPGRAETQYF. The CDR3 DNA is TGTGCCAGCAGTTACCCGGGCCGGGCTGAGACCCAGTACTTC.

This chain joins TRBV11-3 and TRBJ1-1; D is unresolved. V lost 5 bases and J 4 bases, leaving 14 bases between the germline ends. This CDR3 comprises 14 residues. Germline V gene sequence: CDR1 SGHNT, CDR2 YENEEA. DNA for the CDR3: TGTGCCAGCAGCACCCGTTCGGAGTCCACTGAAGCTTTCTTT. Its translation: CASSTRSESTEAFF.

The gene calls are TRBV29-1 and TRBJ2-7; 9 bases agree with TRBD1. Per germline, CDR1 SQVTM and CDR2 ANQGSEA. V lost 5 bases, J lost 5 bases, and 13 bases stayed unmatched. The CDR3 is made up of 15 amino acids. CDR3 residues: CSVTGTGKGVDEQYF. As DNA, the CDR3 is TGCAGCGTTACCGGGACAGGGAAGGGGGTCGACGAGCAGTACTTC.

V and J are TRBV30 and TRBJ1-5; D is undetermined. The CDR3 is made up of 14 amino acids. Trimming stripped 0 bases from V and 5 bases from J, with 11 bases between. Germline CDR1 is GTSNPN and CDR2 is SVGIG (reference sequence). In DNA form, the CDR3 reads TGTGCCTGGAGTGTACTAGAAGTTCATCAGCCCCAGCATTTT. Translation gives CAWSVLEVHQPQHF.

The chain links TRBV18 to TRBJ2-7; 9 bases align to TRBD2. Germline V lookup: CDR1 KGHSH, CDR2 LQKENI. CDR3 length: 17 residues. With V trimmed by 2 bases and J by 0 bases, 8 bases remained unmatched. CDR3 DNA sequence: TGTGCCAGCTCACCAGGGGTTCTAGCGGGAAGCTCCTACGAGCAGTACTTC. This encodes CASSPGVLAGSSYEQYF.

The CDR3 spells CASSLPGLAGPEQFF. In DNA, the CDR3 is TGTGCCAGCAGCTTGCCGGGACTAGCGGGACCTGAGCAGTTCTTC. The genes are TRBV5-6 and TRBJ2-1; 13 bases agree with TRBD2. The CDR3 is 15 amino acids. V trimming: 1 base; J trimming: 9 bases; junction bases outside the gene matches: 4. Germline V lookup: CDR1 SGHDT, CDR2 YYEEEE.

V usage is TRBV7-2 and J usage is TRBJ2-7, with a possible D match to TRBD1 (6 bases). The CDR3 covers 13 residues. CDR1 is SGHTA, CDR2 FQGNSA, per germline. Trimming cost V 3 bases and J 6 bases, with 12 bases left between them. CDR3 loop: CASSFPDSPEQYF. CDR3 bases: TGTGCCAGCAGCTTCCCGGACAGTCCCGAGCAGTACTTC.

The CDR3 reads CASSIADEETQYF. For the CDR3, the DNA is TGTGCCAGTAGTATAGCGGACGAAGAGACCCAGTACTTC. The V call is TRBV19, the J call TRBJ2-5; D is ambiguous. CDR3 length equals 13 residues. Trimming took 1 base from V and 3 from J, leaving 6 bases between them. Germline values: CDR1 LNHDA, CDR2 SQIVND (reference sequence).

This clone occurred once. This chain uses TRBV19 with TRBJ2-1, with 10 bases that match TRBD2. This CDR3 contains 14 residues. Per germline, CDR1 LNHDA and CDR2 SQIVND (reference sequence). After removal of 3 bases from V and 6 bases from J, the junction contained 2 bases not matched to a gene. The CDR3 is CASSIASGSNEQFF. Written as DNA, the CDR3 is TGTGCCAGTAGTATTGCTAGCGGGAGCAATGAGCAGTTCTTC.

The V call is TRBV4-1, the J call TRBJ2-7; 7 bases are a match to TRBD1. The CDR3 has 15 amino acids. V shed 0 bases and J 4 bases; nucleotides not matched to a gene: 6. The germline gives CDR1 MGHRA, CDR2 YSYEKL. The CDR3 here is CASSQEGDRWYEQYF. The CDR3 nucleotides read TGCGCCAGCAGCCAAGAAGGGGACAGATGGTACGAGCAGTACTTC.

This chain connects TRBV7-3 to TRBJ2-4; TRBD2 aligns across 7 bases. Germline assignment: CDR1 SGHTA and CDR2 FQGTGA. J lost 4 bases, V lost 5 bases, and 14 bases had no gene match. The CDR3 covers 17 residues. The CDR3 reads CASSGAEAGLNKNIQYF. The CDR3 nucleotides read TGTGCCAGCAGCGGAGCAGAAGCGGGGCTCAATAAAAACATTCAGTACTTC.